This T cell receptor (beta chain) was recorded in a study of OX40 agonist ivuxolimab in advanced cancers. Regarding the research as a whole: Ivuxolimab, which targeted the costimulatory receptor OX40 (CD134), was an agonistic, fully human IgG2 monoclonal antibody. Intravenous ivuxolimab was administered to patients every 2 weeks at six dose levels: 0.01, 0.1, 0.3, 1.5, 3 and 10 mg/kg. Three dose-escalation patients achieved partial responses, one with hepatocellular carcinoma and two with cutaneous melanoma. Patients were allowed to have had prior anti-PD-1, anti-PD-L1 or anti-CTLA-4 therapy, and more than 35% of the dose-escalation patients had been treated with checkpoint inhibitors. The paper reports the monotherapy dose-escalation portion (N of about 54 patients) of the phase I ivuxolimab trial. Of the roughly 54 patients in dose escalation, approximately 20 had hepatocellular carcinoma, about 15 had melanoma, 9 had renal cell carcinoma and 9 had head and neck cancer. In the dose-escalation cohort, approximately 80% of patients were male, and the mean age was 60 years with a range of roughly 20 to 80. Peripheral TCRbeta sequencing was intended to test whether TCR sequence diversity was altered and clonal T-cell expansion was caused by ivuxolimab.

Notes on this clone: Its antigen specificity is not known. Per-nucleotide qualities are absent, and no much larger clonotype sits a single base away.

On the study overall, not on this receptor specifically: Low levels of normalized T-cell clonal expansion were also seen in some patients who did not respond. The antigen specificity of the clonally expanded peripheral T cells was not determined. At doses of 0.1 to 3.0 mg/kg, clonal expansion of both CD4+ and CD8+ T cells in blood was seen between baseline and week 6. In the 0.1-3.0 mg/kg groups, partial responders had among the lowest normalized peripheral clonal expansion, particularly in CD8+ T cells. After ivuxolimab, expanded clones were on average more numerous among CD8+ T cells than among CD4+ T cells.

From V the trimming removes 6 bases and from J it removes 6 bases, while the gene matches leave 9 bases of the junction unaccounted for. From the cysteine through the phenylalanine, the CDR3 covers 15 amino acids. Only the CDR3 part of the read is kept: 45 bases, read in frame from the first base. From the germline V gene (reference sequence), CDR1 is MNHNY and CDR2 is SVGAGI. The trial excluded patients who had a history of autoimmune disease or who were on systemic immunosuppression. Peripheral blood for TCR sequencing was collected from all dose cohorts at baseline, on cycle 4 day 1, and on cycle 7 day 1. The samples were taken from a phase I, first-in-human, multicenter, open-label dose-escalation trial of ivuxolimab. Adults with locally advanced or metastatic head and neck squamous cell, hepatocellular, melanoma or renal cell carcinoma were enrolled in the trial. Before TCR sequencing, CD4+ and CD8+ T cells were separately sorted from peripheral blood.

To sequence the TCRbeta CDR3 region, genomic DNA was isolated from the sorted cells. TCRbeta CDR3 regions were sequenced using the immunoSEQ Assay. Not all clones reach the TCRdb copy of this immuneACCESS table, which keeps in-frame sequences only. Checked studies attribute under half of the gap to unresolved V genes and leave the rest unexplained. This sample gives around 86,000 clones in total; around four fifths of them show up just once. The ten largest account for approximately 2.6% of the sample. The chain joins TRBV6-6 to TRBJ1-5; 9 bases in between match TRBD1. Here the sequenced sample was CD4+ or CD8+ T cells sorted from blood, taken in a trial of the OX40 agonist ivuxolimab. This TCR was recovered from an adult with an advanced solid tumor such as melanoma, head and neck, liver or kidney cancer. In nucleotides, the sequence is TGTGCCAGCAGGGAACGCCGGGACAGGGTTCAGCCCCAGCATTTT. The resulting protein is CASRERRDRVQPQHF.